This T cell receptor (beta chain) was profiled in a study of Ad26.COV2.S vaccination and SARS-CoV-2 variants. Study results and limitations: Breadth, reportedly substantial, characterized the spike-specific CD8+ and CD4+ T cell responses after vaccination.

The treatment was: around 19 received Ad26.COV2.S at low or high dose, single or two shots; 5 received placebo; per-sample allocation not given. The investigators took samples on day 63 after the first vaccine or placebo injection. The V end lost 3 bases, the J end lost 1 base, and 13 bases lay between the germline ends. CDR1 MNHEY and CDR2 SVGEGT come from the germline V gene. CDR3 length equals 16 residues. The repertoire was sequenced with immunoSEQ multiplex PCR; TCRdb's copy has only in-frame clones and lacks some. The sample records some 340,000 clones, roughly 80% being singletons. Concerning this clone itself: The target antigen is unknown.

The TCR originated in a person between 18 and 65 years old who received the Ad26.COV2.S COVID-19 vaccine or a placebo. The genes are TRBV6-2 or TRBV6-3 and TRBJ1-5; the D is unclear. The source material was peripheral blood, sampled in a trial of Ad26.COV2.S vaccine versus placebo. In DNA, the CDR3 is TGTGCCAGCAGTTATGCGGGTTCGTCGAGCAATCAGCCCCAGCATTTT. As protein: CASSYAGSSSNQPQHF.